The 14 T cell receptor beta chains listed next were all sequenced from one sample in a study of vaccination effects on CD4 cells after COVID-19. Their specific antigens are unknown. Before sequencing, viral peptide pools were used by the ViraFEST assay to expand antigen-specific CD4+ T cells. Investigators separated out CD4+ T cells once about 10 days of culture had passed. A positive SARS-CoV-2 PCR test fell between March and December 2020. Sequencing was performed with immunoSEQ multiplex PCR; in TCRdb, only in-frame clones are kept and a portion is missing. The table lists roughly 73,000 clones, roughly 73% of them singletons. The sequencing used CD4+ T cells from PBMCs cultured with HIV peptides, collected before COVID-19 vaccination. This sample's subset: HIV-1 Nef peptide pool negative control/reference culture. Source of these receptors: a human donor who had a prior SARS-CoV-2 infection.

This clone was seen a few times. V is TRBV4-1 and J is TRBJ2-5; D is perhaps TRBD1 (6 bases). Per the germline V gene, CDR1 is MGHRA and CDR2 is YSYEKL. The CDR3 length is 16 residues. The ends were cut back, 1 base at V and 2 bases at J, with 14 bases in the middle. The CDR3 nucleotides read TGCGCCAGCAGCCAAGGGTGGGGCAGGGGTCAAGAGACCCAGTACTTC. Its protein is CASSQGWGRGQETQYF.

This chain links TRBV15 with TRBJ2-1; D unresolved. The CDR3 runs to 15 residues. Germline values: CDR1 LNHNV, CDR2 YYDKDF (reference sequence). V was shortened by 5 bases and J by 4 bases, with 15 bases between the two germline ends. The CDR3 sequence is CATSGPLGLYNEQFF. In DNA form, the CDR3 reads TGTGCCACCAGCGGACCATTAGGGCTATACAATGAGCAGTTCTTC. Full variable domain (missing parts from reference TRBV15 and TRBJ2-1): DAMVIQNPRYQVTQFGKPVTLSCSQTLNHNVMYWYQQKSSQAPKLLFHYYDKDFNNEADTPDNFQSRRPNTSFCFLDIRSPGLGDTAMYLCATSGPLGLYNEQFFGPGTRLTVL.

The chain couples TRBV5-1 to TRBJ1-2; 9 positions match TRBD1. CDR3 length: 14 amino acids. J was trimmed by 6 bases and V by 1 base; bases with no gene match: 4. Germline V CDR1 and CDR2: SGHRS, YFSETQ. CDR3: CASSLITGGHGYTF. The CDR3 DNA follows: TGCGCCAGCAGCTTGATTACAGGGGGCCATGGCTACACCTTC.

This chain uses TRBV5-5 with TRBJ2-7, with unresolved D. Trimming took off 4 bases at V and 1 base at J, with 12 bases between the two ends. The germline V gene has CDR1 SGHKS and CDR2 YYEKEE (reference sequence). The CDR3 is 14 amino acids. The CDR3 sequence: CASSMVGRSYEQYF. Here the CDR3 DNA reads TGTGCCAGCAGCATGGTGGGTCGTTCCTACGAGCAGTACTTC.

This clone has only a few counts. The chain combines TRBV2 with TRBJ2-1; 7 bases match TRBD2. Trimming cost V 2 bases and J 6 bases; bases outside gene matches: 7. Germline V lookup: CDR1 SNHLY, CDR2 FYNNEI. This CDR3 is 15 amino acids long. As DNA, the CDR3 is TGTGCCAGCAGTGAACGAGGGACTACCGTCAATGAGCAGTTCTTC. As protein: CASSERGTTVNEQFF. The complete variable domain, with remaining parts taken from reference TRBV2 and TRBJ2-1, reads EPEVTQTPSHQVTQMGQEVILRCVPISNHLYFYWYRQILGQKVEFLVSFYNNEISEKSEIFDDQFSVERPDGSNFTLKIRSTKLEDSAMYFCASSERGTTVNEQFFGPGTRLTVL.

V gene TRBV11-2 combines with J gene TRBJ2-2; 8 nucleotides line up with TRBD1. Trimming took 5 bases from V and 1 from J; bases not matched to a gene: 9. Germline V gives CDR1 SGHAT, CDR2 FQNNGV. CDR3 length equals 17 residues. CDR3 residues: CASSRTKTGVNTGELFF. The CDR3 DNA follows: TGTGCCAGCAGCCGGACGAAGACAGGGGTGAACACCGGGGAGCTGTTTTTT. The variable domain in full, completed from reference TRBV11-2 and TRBJ2-2, reads EAGVAQSPRYKIIEKRQSVAFWCNPISGHATLYWYQQILGQGPKLLIQFQNNGVVDDSQLPKDRFSAERLKGVDSTLKIQPAKLEDSAVYLCASSRTKTGVNTGELFFGEGSRLTVL.

The J gene is TRBJ2-7, the V gene TRBV5-5; 7 nucleotides match TRBD1. Germline V gene sequence: CDR1 SGHKS, CDR2 YYEKEE (reference sequence). This CDR3 is built from 15 residues. With 0 bases clipped from V and 4 bases from J, the junction kept 7 bases outside the gene matches. As DNA, the CDR3 is TGTGCCAGCAGCTTGGGATGGGACAGCGCGTACGAGCAGTACTTC. It is translated as CASSLGWDSAYEQYF.

This chain connects TRBV28 to TRBJ2-4; TRBD1 is a possible D gene (6 bases). The CDR3 has 15 amino acids. Germline V gives CDR1 MDHEN, CDR2 SYDVKM. V was clipped by 5 bases and J by 6 bases, with 17 bases between them. The CDR3 is CASSPPHLQGNIQYF. CDR3 in DNA: TGTGCCAGCAGTCCCCCCCATCTACAGGGAAACATTCAGTACTTC.

The chain employs TRBV18 and TRBJ2-3, with 8 bases that match TRBD2. Germline V gene lookup returns CDR1 KGHSH and CDR2 LQKENI. The CDR3 extends over 15 amino acids. V lost 6 bases to trimming and J lost 4 bases; unmatched junction nucleotides: 9. The CDR3 sequence: CASSPAGRAADTQYF. For the CDR3, the DNA is TGTGCCAGCTCCCCTGCCGGGAGGGCGGCAGATACGCAGTATTTT.

J is TRBJ1-2 and V is TRBV18; TRBD1 matches at 7 bases. Germline CDR1 is KGHSH and CDR2 is LQKENI. The V gene end was trimmed by 6 bases and the J gene end by 0 bases; junction bases not matched to a gene: 10. The CDR3 totals 16 residues. The CDR3 DNA follows: TGTGCCAGCTCTGACGTGAGGGGGCTGACTAACTATGGCTACACCTTC. The encoded protein is CASSDVRGLTNYGYTF. The full variable domain, completed using reference TRBV18 and TRBJ1-2, is NAGVMQNPRHLVRRRGQEARLRCSPMKGHSHVYWYRQLPEEGLKFMVYLQKENIIDESGMPKERFSAEFPKEGPSILRIQQVVRGDSAAYFCASSDVRGLTNYGYTFGSGTRLTVV.

This chain links TRBV4-3 with TRBJ1-1; D remains unclear. Germline CDR1 and CDR2: LGHNA and YSLEER. V was cut by 5 bases and J by 1 base, with 8 bases left in between. This CDR3 spans 13 amino acids. Here the CDR3 reads CASSFRTNTEAFF. The CDR3 nucleotides are TGCGCCAGCAGCTTCAGGACGAACACTGAAGCTTTCTTT.

V gene TRBV7-2 combines with J gene TRBJ2-1; the match to TRBD1 covers 8 bases. With V trimmed by 4 bases and J by 15 bases, 11 bases remained unmatched. Per germline, CDR1 SGHTA and CDR2 FQGNSA. The CDR3 consists of 13 residues. CDR3 sequence (DNA): TGTGCCAGCAGCTCCCCCCCCGGGACAGGACGGTTCTTC. The encoded protein is CASSSPPGTGRFF. Looking up the rest from reference TRBV7-2 and TRBJ2-1 gives the full variable domain: GAGVSQSPSNKVTEKGKDVELRCDPISGHTALYWYRQSLGQGLEFLIYFQGNSAPDKSGLPSDRFSAERTGGSVSTLTIQRTQQEDSAVYLCASSSPPGTGRFFGPGTRLTVL.

The V gene is TRBV4-2, the J gene TRBJ2-5; 8 nucleotides agree with TRBD2. The CDR3 loop spans 15 amino acids. The germline CDR1 and CDR2 sequences are LGHNA and YNFKEQ. V gave up 1 base and J gave up 4 bases; unmatched junction bases: 5. The CDR3 DNA reads TGTGCCAGCAGCCAAGTCGGTACTAGCGGAGAGACCCAGTACTTC. Translated, it gives CASSQVGTSGETQYF.

The chain couples TRBV11-3 to TRBJ2-1; 10 bases align to TRBD2. The V segment lost 3 bases and the J segment 9 bases; nucleotides outside the gene matches: 11. Germline V lookup: CDR1 SGHNT, CDR2 YENEEA. There are 16 residues in the CDR3. The CDR3 sequence: CASSFLAGEEWGEQFF. The CDR3 nucleotides are TGTGCCAGCAGCTTTCTAGCGGGAGAGGAGTGGGGTGAGCAGTTCTTC.